This T cell receptor (beta chain) was identified during a study of monozygotic twins with inflammatory bowel disease. General study results and limits: IBD patients shared fewer clonotypes with other individuals than healthy twins, especially patients with disease activity signs. Results did not support any single strong IBD-associated signal or clonotype. Immunosuppressive treatments were not uniform, and this may have added variability to patient repertoires.

UMIs bearing a 6-nucleotide sample barcode were added through template switching. Reanalyzing the 5' RACE reads, TCRdb keeps one entry per CDR3 protein, without DNA. Here the sample table reports some 150,000 distinct CDR3 sequences. This CDR3 spans 14 amino acids. Per the germline V gene, CDR1 is SGHRS and CDR2 is YFSETQ. As for this clonotype: Its target is unknown.

The chain carries TRBV5-1 and TRBJ1-4. The sequence was obtained from a human donor with ulcerative colitis or Crohn's disease, or a healthy co-twin of an affected twin (not recorded which). Sequencing was carried out using blood. This CDR3 is CASSMGPINEKLFF.